Sequencing of this T cell receptor beta chain was carried out in a study of identical twins. One entry per CDR3 protein, called by TCRdb with MiXCR from the 5' RACE reads. The data show about 530,000 distinct CDR3 sequences, with roughly 15% seen just once and roughly 0.4% held by the top ten. Trimming took 2 bases from V and 5 from J; bases not matched to a gene: 12. The V gene's germline CDR1 is SGHAT and CDR2 FQNNGV. The length of the CDR3 is 18 residues. These data were also filed under a second study, of yellow fever vaccine responses in identical twins.

The chain couples TRBV11-2 to TRBJ2-2, with 9 bases fitting TRBD2. The receptor comes from a woman aged 18-30 years in good health. Sequenced sample: CD4+ T cells sorted from blood. The CDR3 DNA follows: TGTGCCAGCAGCTTAAATCGGGCGGGGGGGCCTCGTACCGGGGAGCTGTTTTTT. The encoded protein is CASSLNRAGGPRTGELFF.